This TCR beta chain was found in a study of cytomegalovirus exposure and HLA in healthy donors. Findings of the study overall: Earlier analysis found most TCR beta V segments productive about 87% or about 30% of the time.

The CDR3 is 15 amino acids. Germline V CDR1 and CDR2: SEHNR, FQNEAQ (reference sequence). In the PCR, 60 Vbeta and 13 Jbeta primers were used. TCRdb's table, derived via immunoSEQ multiplex PCR, lists solely in-frame clones and lacks some. The sample data list around 120,000 clones. On this clone: Antigen: not known. Relative to the germline gene, one junction end is altered; a read error may explain this.

This TCR came from a man between 18 and 29 years old in good health and CMV-seronegative. The chain recombines TRBV7-9 with TRBJ1-6; the D is unclear. Sequencing was carried out using PBMCs. The CDR3 DNA follows: TGTGCCAGCAGCCCCCAGGAACCCTATAGTTCACCCCTCCACTTT. Protein sequence: CASSPQEPYSSPLHF. The variable domain in full, completed from reference TRBV7-9 and TRBJ1-6, reads DTGVSQNPRHKITKRGQNVTFRCDPISEHNRLYWYRQTLGQGPEFLTYFQNEAQLEKSRLLSDRFSAERPKGSFSTLEIQRTEQGDSAMYLCASSPQEPYSSPLHFGNGTRLTVT.